The entry that follows covers one TCR beta chain sequence. This entry belongs to a study of blood T cell repertoires in COVID-19. About the study: The samples span acute and convalescent COVID-19 from the United States, Italy and Spain. The cDNA or gDNA used as material had been derived from T cells, B-cell-depleted T cells, or PBMCs.

Under the authors' procedure: Amplification from reference gene primers served as the basis for estimated nucleated cell counts. Assay used: immunoSEQ multiplex PCR; TCRdb lists only in-frame clones, some missing. That table gives V, J and clone size, and the DNA gave D and trimming. The sample has about 260,000 clones, approximately 86% seen once. V lost 1 base and J 3 bases, leaving 10 bases between the germline ends. CDR3 length: 14 residues. CDR1 is MDHEN and CDR2 is SYDVKM in the germline V gene. The specimen sequenced was peripheral blood. The chain is built from TRBV28 and TRBJ2-7; D gene unclear. This sequence originates from a human donor in a cohort sampled during active COVID-19. The CDR3 DNA is TGTGCCAGCAGTTTATTATGGAGTTACTACGAGCAGTACTTC. Protein product: CASSLLWSYYEQYF.